The 24 T cell receptor beta chains below come from one sample, sequenced in a study of technical replicates of blood from a handful of donors. Libraries were prepared by immunoSEQ multiplex PCR; TCRdb keeps only in-frame clonotypes and omits some of them. The sample shows around 62,000 clones, 95% to 97% of them seen only once. Specimen: T cells isolated from PBMCs. The receptors originated from a human donor in good health.

The rearrangement links TRBV11-2 to TRBJ1-1, with D perhaps TRBD1 (5 bases). Trimming took off 4 bases at V and 4 bases at J, with 16 bases between the two ends. The CDR3 spans 15 residues. Germline V gene lookup returns CDR1 SGHAT and CDR2 FQNNGV. CDR3 loop: CASSWIQGGGTEAFF. Written as DNA, the CDR3 is TGTGCCAGCAGCTGGATTCAGGGCGGTGGCACTGAAGCTTTCTTT.

The V and J genes are TRBV28 and TRBJ1-5; TRBD1 might be the D (5 bases). The CDR3 extends over 15 amino acids. V dropped 4 bases and J dropped 0 bases, with 10 bases sitting between them. Germline V gene data show CDR1 as MDHEN and CDR2 as SYDVKM. This chain's CDR3 is CASSSDSYSNQPQHF. CDR3 in DNA: TGTGCCAGCAGTTCCGACAGTTATAGCAATCAGCCCCAGCATTTT.

The rearrangement uses TRBV28 and TRBJ1-1, with 7 positions matching TRBD1. Germline trimming cut 3 bases from V and 6 bases from J; bases unmatched to any gene: 10. Germline V gene lookup returns CDR1 MDHEN and CDR2 SYDVKM. The CDR3 has 15 amino acids. CDR3 nucleotide sequence: TGTGCCAGCAGTTTGCGACAGGGTAGGGATTCTGAAGCTTTCTTT. Its protein is CASSLRQGRDSEAFF.

The rearrangement uses TRBV4-1 and TRBJ2-1; 7 nucleotides align to TRBD1. The germline CDR1 and CDR2 sequences are MGHRA and YSYEKL. This CDR3 comprises 14 residues. J was trimmed by 3 bases and V by 4 bases; bases with no gene match: 3. The CDR3 region has the DNA TGCGCCAGCAGCCTAAGGGACAGCTACAATGAGCAGTTCTTC. Amino acids: CASSLRDSYNEQFF.

This chain connects TRBV6-6 to TRBJ2-3; 8 positions match TRBD1. V shed 5 bases and J 1 base; nucleotides not matched to a gene: 8. In germline, CDR1 is MNHNY, CDR2 SVGAGI (reference sequence). The CDR3 sequence is 16 residues long. CDR3 sequence reads: CASSPTGGGGTDTQYF. The CDR3 DNA sequence: TGTGCCAGCAGTCCTACAGGGGGAGGAGGCACAGATACGCAGTATTTT.

V usage is TRBV19 and J usage is TRBJ2-1; 9 nucleotides agree with TRBD2. After removal of 1 base from V and 0 bases from J, the junction contained 10 bases not matched to a gene. CDR1 and CDR2 from the germline V gene are LNHDA and SQIVND (reference sequence). There are 19 residues in the CDR3. CDR3 sequence (DNA): TGTGCCAGTAGTATAGCTGCTAGCGGGGTCCTTAGCTCCTACAATGAGCAGTTCTTC. The encoded protein is CASSIAASGVLSSYNEQFF.

The V and J genes are TRBV6-5 and TRBJ2-7; 12 bases agree with TRBD2. In germline, CDR1 is MNHEY, CDR2 SVGAGI. CDR3 length: 14 amino acids. V shed 6 bases and J 2 bases; nucleotides not matched to a gene: 2. The CDR3 DNA reads TGTGCCAGCAGCCGGACTAGCGGGACCTACGAGCAGTACTTC. Its protein product is CASSRTSGTYEQYF.

The chain has TRBV7-9 and TRBJ2-1; D could derive from TRBD1 or TRBD2 (7 bases each). V lost 4 bases and J lost 8, with 15 bases in between. CDR1 is SEHNR, CDR2 FQNEAQ, per germline (reference sequence). The CDR3 extends over 14 amino acids. CDR3 in amino acids: CASSSAGQSYEQFF. CDR3 DNA sequence: TGTGCCAGCAGCTCAGCGGGACAGAGTTATGAGCAGTTCTTC.

This sequence joins TRBV30 and TRBJ1-1; no firm D call. V lost 5 bases to trimming and J lost 1 base, with 26 bases between them. Germline assignment: CDR1 GTSNPN and CDR2 SVGIG (reference sequence). The CDR3 spans 18 residues. The CDR3 DNA reads as TGTGCCTGGGCCTTGGGCCTAGCGGAGAAGGGATGGAACACTGAAGCTTTCTTT. Translated: CAWALGLAEKGWNTEAFF.

This sequence joins TRBV28 and TRBJ2-7; D not resolved. CDR3 length: 16 amino acids. CDR1 is MDHEN and CDR2 is SYDVKM in the germline V gene. Between the trimmed V and J ends, which lost 5 bases and 5 bases, there was a span of 22 bases. Here the CDR3 reads CASSRLGVGSPHEQYF. The CDR3, as DNA: TGTGCCAGCAGTCGATTGGGTGTGGGTAGCCCCCACGAGCAGTACTTC.

The rearrangement uses TRBV27 and TRBJ1-1; perhaps TRBD1 as D (6 bases). Germline V lookup: CDR1 MNHEY, CDR2 SMNVEV (reference sequence). The V end was cut by 2 bases, the J end by 4 bases, with 20 bases between. The CDR3 is 17 amino acids. CDR3 nucleotide sequence: TGTGCCAGCAGTTTAAGCCCCCAGGGGTTTGAGGGCACTGAAGCTTTCTTT. Translation gives CASSLSPQGFEGTEAFF.

V usage is TRBV6-5 and J usage is TRBJ2-5, with 9 positions matching TRBD1. Trimming cost V 6 bases and J 4 bases; bases outside gene matches: 3. CDR3 length: 13 residues. CDR1 and CDR2 (germline): MNHEY, SVGAGI. The CDR3 DNA reads TGTGCCAGCAGACAGACAGGGGGAGAGACCCAGTACTTC. This gives the protein CASRQTGGETQYF.

The chain is built from TRBV5-4 and TRBJ2-7; D gene uncertain. The germline gives CDR1 SGHNT, CDR2 YYREEE (reference sequence). Between the trimmed V and J ends, which lost 0 bases and 2 bases, there was a span of 9 bases. The CDR3 is 14 residues long. The CDR3 sequence is CASSLASVAYEQYF. CDR3 nucleotides: TGTGCCAGCAGCTTGGCTAGTGTTGCCTACGAGCAGTACTTC.

The chain carries TRBV25-1 and TRBJ1-1; D is ambiguous. V lost 7 bases and J lost 5, with 8 bases in between. CDR1 and CDR2 (germline): MGHDK, SYGVNS. The CDR3 contains 11 residues. The CDR3 nucleotides read TGTGCCAGCACAGGCGGGACTGAAGCTTTCTTT. Protein product: CASTGGTEAFF.

The chain is built from TRBV5-6 and TRBJ2-1; possible D gene TRBD2, 5 bases. Trimming took off 1 base at V and 7 bases at J, with 6 bases between the two ends. Germline V CDR1 and CDR2: SGHDT, YYEEEE. CDR3 length: 12 amino acids. CDR3 DNA: TGTGCCAGCAGCTTGTGGAGGAATGAGCAGTTCTTC. Translating it yields CASSLWRNEQFF.

The chain is built from TRBV27 and TRBJ2-3, with 11 bases fitting TRBD2. The CDR3 runs to 15 residues. J lost 4 bases, V lost 8 bases, and 8 bases had no gene match. Per germline, CDR1 MNHEY and CDR2 SMNVEV (reference sequence). The CDR3: CASLRLAGRPDTQYF. The CDR3 DNA follows: TGTGCCAGCCTCAGACTAGCGGGACGGCCAGATACGCAGTATTTT.

This chain's CDR3 is CASSYSGGEQFF. CDR3 bases: TGTGCCAGCAGTTACTCGGGGGGTGAGCAGTTCTTC. The chain employs TRBV6-5 and TRBJ2-1; D possibly corresponds to TRBD2 (6 bases). The CDR3 length is 12 residues. Germline V gives CDR1 MNHEY, CDR2 SVGAGI. V lost 0 bases and J 9 bases, leaving 6 bases between the germline ends.

The chain links TRBV28 to TRBJ2-1, with D perhaps matching TRBD2 (6 bases). Per the germline V gene, CDR1 is MDHEN and CDR2 is SYDVKM. V lost 3 bases, J lost 2 bases, and 20 bases lay in between. The CDR3 has 18 residues. CDR3 sequence (DNA): TGTGCCAGCAGTTTTGATGTTCCAACTAGCCTTACCTACAATGAGCAGTTCTTC. Translated: CASSFDVPTSLTYNEQFF.

The chain combines TRBV5-1 with TRBJ2-6, with a possible D match to TRBD1 (5 bases). The CDR3 extends over 15 amino acids. The V gene lost 0 bases and the J gene lost 2 bases, with 6 bases spanning the gap. The germline V gene has CDR1 SGHRS and CDR2 YFSETQ. CDR3 in DNA: TGCGCCAGCAGCTTGGAACAGGCTGGGGCCAACGTCCTGACTTTC. It codes for CASSLEQAGANVLTF.

The CDR3 here is CASSLYGEWGNEQFF. The CDR3 DNA follows: TGTGCCAGCAGCTTATACGGGGAGTGGGGCAATGAGCAGTTCTTC. The chain links TRBV7-9 to TRBJ2-1, with D tentatively TRBD2 (5 bases). Germline CDR1 is SEHNR and CDR2 is FQNEAQ (reference sequence). This CDR3 spans 15 amino acids. V dropped 2 bases and J dropped 6 bases, with 14 bases sitting between them. Complete variable domain (other parts from reference TRBV7-9 and TRBJ2-1): DTGVSQNPRHKITKRGQNVTFRCDPISEHNRLYWYRQTLGQGPEFLTYFQNEAQLEKSRLLSDRFSAERPKGSFSTLEIQRTEQGDSAMYLCASSLYGEWGNEQFFGPGTRLTVL.

The gene calls are TRBV12-5 and TRBJ1-5, with D possibly being TRBD1 (5 bases). Germline assignment: CDR1 LGHNT and CDR2 FRNRAP. V was clipped by 0 bases and J by 2 bases, with 14 bases between them. The CDR3 length is 17 residues. The CDR3 region has the DNA TGTGCTAGTGGTTTGGTCCGAGAGACAGCCCGCAATCAGCCCCAGCATTTT. Encoded protein: CASGLVRETARNQPQHF.

The V gene is TRBV6-1, the J gene TRBJ2-6; 8 bases are a match to TRBD1. CDR3 length: 18 amino acids. From germline, CDR1 is MNHNS and CDR2 SASEGT. Trimming took 0 bases from V and 4 from J; bases not matched to a gene: 8. CDR3 loop: CASSEAGTGFSGANVLTF. The CDR3 bases are TGTGCCAGCAGTGAAGCCGGGACAGGATTCTCAGGGGCCAACGTCCTGACTTTC.

The CDR3 reads CASSLRRENTEAFF. The CDR3 DNA follows: TGTGCCAGCAGCTTACGACGGGAGAACACTGAAGCTTTCTTT. The rearrangement links TRBV7-6 to TRBJ1-1, with D hard to call. The CDR3 length is 14 residues. The V end was cut by 2 bases, the J end by 1 base, with 8 bases between. Per the germline V gene, CDR1 is SGHVS and CDR2 is FNYEAQ.

This clone was observed a single time. The CDR3 is CASSALSGLNTGELFF. In nucleotides, the CDR3 is TGCGCCAGCAGCGCCCTGAGCGGTCTGAACACCGGGGAGCTGTTTTTT. This chain links TRBV4-1 with TRBJ2-2, with a possible D match to TRBD2 (5 bases). The CDR3 contains 16 residues. Germline V lookup: CDR1 MGHRA, CDR2 YSYEKL. The germline V and J ends were trimmed by 5 bases and 1 base, with 14 bases remaining between them.